This TCR beta chain derives from a study of T cell responses to AZD1222 COVID-19 vaccine. TCRdb keeps only in-frame clones here, not all; method: immunoSEQ multiplex PCR. The sample contains around 92,000 clones, roughly 88% of which appear only once. Comment on this clone: The antigen is unknown.

The J segment lost 7 bases and the V segment lost 3 bases, leaving 3 bases of the junction unmatched. CDR3 length: 15 amino acids. CDR1 SGHKS and CDR2 YYEKEE come from the germline V gene (reference sequence). Points from the study as a whole: The study identified only five to seven AZD1222 recipients as seropositive at baseline.

This TCR came from an adult in good health. The sample consisted of peripheral blood, taken on day 0 of AZD1222 vaccination. The chain combines TRBV5-5 with TRBJ2-3; 15 bases are shared with TRBD2. CDR3: CASSWTSGGEYTQYF. The CDR3, as DNA: TGTGCCAGCAGCTGGACTAGCGGGGGGGAATATACGCAGTATTTT. Based on the CDR3 plus reference TRBV5-5 and TRBJ2-3, the full variable domain is DAGVTQSPTHLIKTRGQQVTLRCSPISGHKSVSWYQQVLGQGPQFIFQYYEKEERGRGNFPDRFSARQFPNYSSELNVNALLLGDSALYLCASSWTSGGEYTQYFGPGTRLTVL.